Given below is one T cell receptor beta chain in context. This CDR3 contains 16 residues. Germline V gene data show CDR1 as LGHDT and CDR2 as YNNKEL (reference sequence). After removal of 5 bases from V and 4 bases from J, the junction contained 4 bases not matched to a gene. This table comes from immunoSEQ multiplex PCR, and its TCRdb copy is limited to in-frame clones, with some not included. The sample shows about 86,000 clones, over 70% of them seen only once. These data come from a study of blood T cell repertoires in COVID-19. About the study: Sites across the United States, Italy and Spain contributed samples from acute and convalescent COVID-19.

The J gene is TRBJ2-5, the V gene TRBV3-1 (or the pseudogene TRBV3-2), with TRBD2 matching 16 bases. Sequencing input: peripheral blood. The TCR comes from a woman aged 80 or older with active or convalescent COVID-19. CDR3 sequence reads: CASSLGLAGGGETQYF. CDR3 bases: TGTGCCAGCAGCTTGGGACTAGCGGGAGGGGGAGAGACCCAGTACTTC.